This TCR beta chain emerged from a study of cytomegalovirus exposure and HLA in healthy donors. About this clone: Its antigen is unknown.

Study conclusions and caveats: According to a subsequent analysis, TCR clusters from the first cohort were inclined to appear together in the roughly 120 validation repertoires. A few CMV-associated chains were confirmed in vitro to be specific for CMV antigens.

This CDR3 region has 13 residues. V lost 4 bases and J 3 bases, leaving 7 bases between the germline ends. The germline gives CDR1 SGHRS, CDR2 YFSETQ. This table comes from immunoSEQ multiplex PCR, and its TCRdb copy is limited to in-frame clones, with some not included. Of tens of thousands of clones listed, approximately 94% are singletons. The clonotype originates from a woman between 18 and 29 years old in good health and CMV-seropositive. What was sequenced was PBMCs. V and J are TRBV5-1 and TRBJ2-2; D remains unclear. The CDR3 is CASSPHHTGELFF. In DNA, the CDR3 is TGCGCCAGCAGCCCCCATCACACCGGGGAGCTGTTTTTT. Full variable domain (rest looked up from reference TRBV5-1 and TRBJ2-2): KAGVTQTPRYLIKTRGQQVTLSCSPISGHRSVSWYQQTPGQGLQFLFEYFSETQRNKGNFPGRFSGRQFSNSRSEMNVSTLELGDSALYLCASSPHHTGELFFGEGSRLTVL.